One and the same sample provided the 28 T cell receptor beta chains below, sequenced in a study of T cell changes during pregnancy in multiple sclerosis. Sequencing used immunoSEQ multiplex PCR; TCRdb keeps in-frame clones, though not all of them. The sample yields 58,000 or so clones, around 92% seen once. Sample: peripheral blood, taken in the first trimester of pregnancy. The receptors stem from a female donor with multiple sclerosis, enrolled in a pregnancy study.

The chain carries TRBV5-1 and TRBJ2-5; the D gene is possibly TRBD2 (5 bases). The CDR3 spans 17 residues. Trimming took 0 bases from V and 1 from J, leaving 16 bases between them. CDR1 is SGHRS, CDR2 YFSETQ, per germline. CDR3 loop: CASSLVPSRRGQETQYF. The CDR3 nucleotides read TGCGCCAGCAGCTTGGTACCTAGCCGTCGGGGCCAAGAGACCCAGTACTTC.

The chain recombines TRBV11-2 with TRBJ2-7, with 7 bases matching TRBD1. The germline gives CDR1 SGHAT, CDR2 FQNNGV. The J segment lost 1 base and the V segment lost 6 bases, leaving 12 bases of the junction unmatched. CDR3 length: 16 residues. DNA for the CDR3: TGTGCCAGCAGTCCCGTAGGTTACAGGGGTTCCTACGAGCAGTACTTC. It encodes CASSPVGYRGSYEQYF.

The rearrangement uses TRBV11-3 and TRBJ2-7, with unresolved D. Germline loops: CDR1 SGHNT, CDR2 YENEEA. There are 14 residues in the CDR3. V was cut by 4 bases and J by 2 bases, with 12 bases left in between. CDR3 coding DNA: TGTGCCAGCAGCTCCGAACGGTTTCCCTACGAGCAGTACTTC. Translation: CASSSERFPYEQYF.

Concerning this clone itself: One end of the junction varies from germline; a read error may be responsible. The chain links TRBV29-1 to TRBJ2-7; the D gene is possibly TRBD1 (5 bases). The germline gives CDR1 SQVTM, CDR2 ANQGSEA. The CDR3 has 13 residues. CDR3 loop: CSVQEDNTYEQYF. In nucleotides, the CDR3 is TGCAGCGTTCAAGAGGACAATACCTACGAGCAGTACTTC.

The chain joins TRBV28 to TRBJ1-1, with TRBD1 matching 8 bases. With 5 bases clipped from V and 7 bases from J, the junction kept 3 bases outside the gene matches. Germline V gene sequence: CDR1 MDHEN, CDR2 SYDVKM. This CDR3 contains 12 residues. The CDR3 coding sequence is TGTGCCAGCAGTAGAGGGACAGGTGAAGCTTTCTTT. It encodes CASSRGTGEAFF.

The chain carries TRBV2 and TRBJ1-2; D is perhaps TRBD1 (6 bases). Germline CDR1 reads SNHLY; CDR2 reads FYNNEI. The CDR3 has 11 amino acids. V lost 7 bases and J 8 bases, leaving 11 bases between the germline ends. CDR3 sequence reads: CASTEGGGYTF. CDR3 nucleotides: TGTGCCAGCACCGAGGGGGGGGGCTACACCTTC.

The chain recombines TRBV5-5 with TRBJ1-2; TRBD1 aligns across 7 bases. J lost 5 bases, V lost 4 bases, and 5 bases had no gene match. The CDR3 covers 13 residues. The germline CDR1 and CDR2 sequences are SGHKS and YYEKEE (reference sequence). The CDR3 nucleotides read TGTGCCAGCAGCGGAGGGGGCGCTTATGGCTACACCTTC. Translated, it gives CASSGGGAYGYTF.

The rearrangement links TRBV7-9 to TRBJ2-1; 12 bases are a match to TRBD2. Trimming took 5 bases from V and 9 from J; bases not matched to a gene: 8. This CDR3 is built from 15 residues. In germline, CDR1 is SEHNR, CDR2 FQNEAQ (reference sequence). CDR3: CASSATSGSLGEQFF. The CDR3 DNA reads TGTGCCAGCAGCGCGACTAGCGGGAGTTTAGGTGAGCAGTTCTTC.

The J gene is TRBJ2-3, the V gene TRBV7-9; D unresolved. V lost 5 bases and J 5 bases, leaving 11 bases between the germline ends. The CDR3 extends over 13 amino acids. CDR1 SEHNR and CDR2 FQNEAQ come from the germline V gene (reference sequence). The CDR3: CASSPIEIDTQYF. The CDR3 DNA reads as TGTGCCAGCAGCCCCATCGAGATAGATACGCAGTATTTT.

The chain has TRBV11-2 and TRBJ2-7, with TRBD1 matching 11 bases. The CDR3 sequence is 15 residues long. Trimming took 1 base from V and 7 from J; bases not matched to a gene: 6. CDR1 and CDR2 from the germline V gene are SGHAT and FQNNGV. CDR3 region: CASSLVGTGGREQYF. In DNA, the CDR3 is TGTGCCAGCAGCTTAGTCGGGACAGGGGGGAGGGAGCAGTACTTC.

The chain has TRBV28 and TRBJ1-1; the D gene is possibly TRBD1 (6 bases). The ends were cut back, 2 bases at V and 11 bases at J, with 12 bases in the middle. The germline gives CDR1 MDHEN, CDR2 SYDVKM. There are 12 residues in the CDR3. Here the CDR3 DNA reads TGTGCCAGCAGTTTACGAACAGACAGGGCTTTCTTT. It specifies CASSLRTDRAFF.

V is TRBV27 and J is TRBJ2-7, with a weak D call TRBD1 (6 bases). The CDR3 runs 13 residues. Trimming stripped 2 bases from V and 3 bases from J, with 8 bases between. The germline CDR1 and CDR2 sequences are MNHEY and SMNVEV (reference sequence). The CDR3 DNA follows: TGTGCCAGCAGTTTAGGGGACAACTACGAGCAGTACTTC. Translating it yields CASSLGDNYEQYF.

This clone was seen a single time. The genes are TRBV5-4 and TRBJ2-3; 7 nucleotides agree with TRBD2. CDR1 and CDR2 from the germline V gene are SGHNT and YYREEE (reference sequence). This CDR3 has 16 amino acids. V lost 4 bases to trimming and J lost 4 bases; unmatched junction nucleotides: 12. DNA for the CDR3: TGTGCCAGCAGCCCCGAAGTCGGACTAGTACCAGATACGCAGTATTTT. This codes for CASSPEVGLVPDTQYF. Drawing the rest from reference TRBV5-4 and TRBJ2-3, the complete variable domain is ETGVTQSPTHLIKTRGQQVTLRCSSQSGHNTVSWYQQALGQGPQFIFQYYREEENGRGNFPPRFSGLQFPNYSSELNVNALELDDSALYLCASSPEVGLVPDTQYFGPGTRLTVL.

This chain joins TRBV28 and TRBJ2-3; 11 positions match TRBD2. Looked up from germline, CDR1 is MDHEN and CDR2 is SYDVKM. V was clipped by 5 bases and J by 2 bases; unmatched bases: 6. The CDR3 has 16 amino acids. The CDR3 spells CASSPGLADYTDTQYF. The CDR3 nucleotides are TGTGCCAGCAGTCCGGGACTAGCGGATTACACAGATACGCAGTATTTT.

Comment on this clone: A junction end diverges from the germline sequence, so it may reflect a read error. The gene calls are TRBV28 and TRBJ1-1; 9 nucleotides agree with TRBD1. Germline loops: CDR1 MDHEN, CDR2 SYDVKM. CDR3 size: 12 residues. This CDR3 is CASSLLQGARNF. CDR3 nucleotide sequence: TGTGCCAGCAGTTTACTACAGGGGGCGCGGAACTTT.

V usage is TRBV5-1 and J usage is TRBJ2-2; 8 bases agree with TRBD1. CDR1 and CDR2 from the germline V gene are SGHRS and YFSETQ. This CDR3 region has 15 residues. With 5 bases clipped from V and 1 base from J, the junction kept 4 bases outside the gene matches. The CDR3 bases are TGCGCCAGCAGTTCCGGACAGGGGAACACCGGGGAGCTGTTTTTT. As protein: CASSSGQGNTGELFF.

The V call is TRBV2, the J call TRBJ2-2; TRBD1 matches 10 bases. This CDR3 spans 16 amino acids. Germline values: CDR1 SNHLY, CDR2 FYNNEI. J lost 6 bases, V lost 6 bases, and 10 bases had no gene match. The CDR3 here is CASSDPGQGFAGELFF. The DNA for the CDR3 is TGTGCCAGCAGCGATCCGGGACAGGGGTTCGCCGGGGAGCTGTTTTTT.

This clone was found a few times. The J gene is TRBJ1-2, the V gene TRBV6-5, with 7 bases matching TRBD1. This CDR3 has 15 residues. Germline loops: CDR1 MNHEY, CDR2 SVGAGI. V trimming: 0 bases; J trimming: 6 bases; junction bases outside the gene matches: 7. This CDR3 is CASSYSSQGEHGYTF. As DNA, the CDR3 is TGTGCCAGCAGTTACTCGAGCCAGGGGGAGCATGGCTACACCTTC.

V and J are TRBV9 and TRBJ1-3, with a possible D match to TRBD1 (6 bases). Trimming cost V 4 bases and J 4 bases, with 15 bases left between them. Per germline, CDR1 SGDLS and CDR2 YYNGEE. The CDR3 consists of 15 residues. The CDR3 sequence is CASSLKTGGGNTIYF. The CDR3 coding sequence is TGTGCCAGCAGCTTAAAAACGGGGGGCGGAAACACCATATATTTT. Full variable domain (missing parts from reference TRBV9 and TRBJ1-3): DSGVTQTPKHLITATGQRVTLRCSPRSGDLSVYWYQQSLDQGLQFLIQYYNGEERAKGNILERFSAQQFPDLHSELNLSSLELGDSALYFCASSLKTGGGNTIYFGEGSWLTVV.

The rearrangement joins TRBV2 to TRBJ2-3; TRBD2 matches at 15 bases. CDR1 SNHLY and CDR2 FYNNEI come from the germline V gene. The CDR3 sequence is 16 residues long. V shed 6 bases and J 2 bases; nucleotides not matched to a gene: 3. In nucleotides, the CDR3 is TGTGCCAGCAGGAGGACTAGCGGGAGGGCCACAGATACGCAGTATTTT. Translation gives CASRRTSGRATDTQYF.

The chain couples TRBV18 to TRBJ1-2; D gene ambiguous. The CDR3 length is 12 residues. V gave up 2 bases and J gave up 3 bases, with 4 bases separating them. Germline V gene data show CDR1 as KGHSH and CDR2 as LQKENI. CDR3 DNA: TGTGCCAGCTCACCATCAGACTATGGCTACACCTTC. This gives the protein CASSPSDYGYTF.

The CDR3 here is CASSETSGSPYNEQFF. CDR3 nucleotides: TGTGCCAGCAGTGAGACTAGCGGGAGCCCCTACAATGAGCAGTTCTTC. The rearrangement links TRBV6-1 to TRBJ2-1; TRBD2 matches at 12 bases. Germline V lookup: CDR1 MNHNS, CDR2 SASEGT. CDR3 size: 16 residues. J was trimmed by 2 bases and V by 3 bases; bases with no gene match: 2.

The V call is TRBV7-9, the J call TRBJ2-1, with 7 bases lining up with TRBD2. Germline assignment: CDR1 SEHNR and CDR2 FQNEAQ (reference sequence). The CDR3 loop spans 16 amino acids. V trimming: 8 bases; J trimming: 4 bases; junction bases outside the gene matches: 14. This chain's CDR3 is CASALPAGEPYNEQFF. The CDR3 DNA reads as TGTGCCAGCGCCCTACCGGCGGGAGAGCCATACAATGAGCAGTTCTTC. The whole variable domain, remainder taken from reference TRBV7-9 and TRBJ2-1, is DTGVSQNPRHKITKRGQNVTFRCDPISEHNRLYWYRQTLGQGPEFLTYFQNEAQLEKSRLLSDRFSAERPKGSFSTLEIQRTEQGDSAMYLCASALPAGEPYNEQFFGPGTRLTVL.

V is TRBV4-3 and J is TRBJ2-3, with 8 bases matching TRBD2. The germline V gene encodes CDR1 LGHNA and CDR2 YSLEER. J gave up 4 bases and V 0 bases, and 9 bases lay outside the gene matches. The CDR3 contains 17 residues. In nucleotides, the CDR3 is TGCGCCAGCAGCCAAGATCGTGTCAGCGGGAGAGCAGATACGCAGTATTTT. Translation gives CASSQDRVSGRADTQYF.

V is TRBV5-1 and J is TRBJ1-1; 12 nucleotides align to TRBD1. The CDR3 has 16 amino acids. CDR1 and CDR2 (germline): SGHRS, YFSETQ. The J segment lost 5 bases and the V segment lost 1 base, leaving 6 bases of the junction unmatched. CDR3 amino acids: CASSLFGTGGQTEAFF. For the CDR3, the DNA is TGCGCCAGCAGCTTGTTTGGGACAGGGGGCCAGACTGAAGCTTTCTTT. The full variable domain, rest sourced from reference TRBV5-1 and TRBJ1-1, is KAGVTQTPRYLIKTRGQQVTLSCSPISGHRSVSWYQQTPGQGLQFLFEYFSETQRNKGNFPGRFSGRQFSNSRSEMNVSTLELGDSALYLCASSLFGTGGQTEAFFGQGTRLTVV.

The genes are TRBV4-3 and TRBJ2-5; 11 nucleotides agree with TRBD2. Germline V gene data show CDR1 as LGHNA and CDR2 as YSLEER. The V and J ends lost 1 base and 2 bases, in that order; junction bases with no gene match: 0. CDR3 size: 15 residues. CDR3 bases: TGCGCCAGCAGCCAAGTAGCGGGGGGGCAAGAGACCCAGTACTTC. It yields the protein CASSQVAGGQETQYF.

This rearrangement joins TRBV7-6 to TRBJ1-2; tentative D call: TRBD1 (5 bases). The CDR3 loop spans 17 amino acids. The ends were cut back, 4 bases at V and 6 bases at J, with 24 bases in the middle. Germline assignment: CDR1 SGHVS and CDR2 FNYEAQ. CDR3 in DNA: TGTGCCAGCAGCTCAGAGAGACCGGGACTGTCTTTGGATGGCTACACCTTC. Encoded protein: CASSSERPGLSLDGYTF.

The chain links TRBV13 to TRBJ2-1, with TRBD1 matching over 9 bases. Germline V gene lookup returns CDR1 PRHDT and CDR2 FYEKMQ (reference sequence). The CDR3 spans 15 residues. Unmatched junction bases numbered 2, after V lost 3 bases and J lost 2 bases. Here the CDR3 reads CASSLGQGAYNEQFF. The CDR3 region has the DNA TGTGCCAGCAGCTTGGGACAGGGAGCCTACAATGAGCAGTTCTTC. Combining the CDR3 with reference TRBV13 and TRBJ2-1 gives the whole variable domain AAGVIQSPRHLIKEKRETATLKCYPIPRHDTVYWYQQGPGQDPQFLISFYEKMQSDKGSIPDRFSAQQFSDYHSELNMSSLELGDSALYFCASSLGQGAYNEQFFGPGTRLTVL.